Listed below are T cell receptor beta chains from one sample, sequenced in a study of blood T cell repertoires in COVID-19. Profiled with immunoSEQ multiplex PCR; TCRdb holds only in-frame clones, not every one. The repertoire includes fewer than 450,000 clones, roughly 90% of them detected once, and roughly 1% sits in the top ten. The specimen sequenced was PBMCs or T cells enriched from blood (not recorded which). All receptors come from a woman in her 30s who had recovered from COVID-19. The CDR3 runs from the conserved cysteine through the conserved F or W. D genes are given only for firm matches. The size entry is marked missing in some rows and otherwise reads once, few, many or a size class.

D	size	J	V	CDR3	DNA
TRBD1	NA	TRBJ2-7	TRBV7-9	CASSSGQAIGYEQYF	TGTGCCAGCAGCTCTGGACAGGCCATTGGGTACGAGCAGTACTTC
NA	NA	TRBJ1-1	TRBV14	CASSQGVWRAFF	TGTGCCAGCAGCCAAGGGGTATGGAGAGCTTTCTTT
TRBD1	NA	TRBJ1-2	TRBV27	CASSKQGPYGYTF	TGTGCCAGCAGTAAACAGGGGCCCTATGGCTACACCTTC
NA	NA	TRBJ2-1	TRBV24-1	CATSGSRSYNEQFF	TGTGCCACCAGTGGCTCGAGGTCCTACAATGAGCAGTTCTTC
TRBD1	NA	TRBJ2-3	TRBV24-1	CATSETGTAQDTQYF	TGTGCCACCAGTGAGACAGGGACCGCCCAGGATACGCAGTATTTT
NA	few	TRBJ1-6	TRBV7-9	CASSFGQNNSPLHF	TGTGCCAGCAGCTTTGGACAGAATAATTCACCCCTCCACTTT
TRBD1	NA	TRBJ1-5	TRBV6-4	CASSHLTGVQPQHF	TGTGCCAGCAGCCATCTTACAGGGGTTCAGCCCCAGCATTTT
NA	NA	TRBJ1-2	TRBV6-2/TRBV6-3	CASSYSRQGDYGYTF	TGTGCCAGCAGTTACTCCAGGCAAGGGGACTATGGCTACACCTTC
NA	NA	TRBJ1-1	TRBV5-1	CASSLAGNGLLNTEAFF	TGCGCCAGCAGCTTGGCCGGGAATGGCCTATTGAACACTGAAGCTTTCTTT
NA	few	TRBJ1-2	TRBV7-2	CASSVGTNYGYTF	TGTGCCAGCAGCGTCGGGACAAACTATGGCTACACCTTC
NA	once	TRBJ2-7	TRBV28	CASSPAKQGKLGLGTYEQYF	TGTGCCAGCAGTCCGGCGAAACAGGGCAAGTTGGGGTTGGGGACCTACGAGCAGTACTTC
TRBD1	few	TRBJ2-2	TRBV29-1	CSVVRAGTGLTGELFF	TGCAGCGTTGTCAGGGCGGGGACAGGGCTTACCGGGGAGCTGTTTTTT
TRBD1	NA	TRBJ1-2	TRBV23-1	CASSQSTPPTGPNYGYTF	TGCGCCAGCAGTCAATCGACCCCCCCGACAGGGCCAAACTATGGCTACACCTTC
TRBD1	NA	TRBJ2-7	TRBV18	CASSTPGTGVYEQYF	TGTGCCAGCTCAACCCCTGGGACAGGGGTCTACGAGCAGTACTTC
TRBD1	NA	TRBJ2-5	TRBV29-1	CSVKPQGAGETQYF	TGCAGCGTTAAACCCCAGGGGGCAGGGGAGACCCAGTACTTC
NA	NA	TRBJ1-5	TRBV24-1	CATSDSYSNQPQHF	TGTGCCACCAGTGATTCTTATAGCAATCAGCCCCAGCATTTT
TRBD1	NA	TRBJ1-2	TRBV6-5	CASSSRTGNSGYTF	TGTGCCAGCAGTTCCCGGACAGGGAATAGTGGCTACACCTTC
TRBD1	few	TRBJ2-3	TRBV3-1/TRBV3-2	CASSLRQGRTDTQYF	TGTGCCAGCAGCCTTAGACAGGGTAGGACAGATACGCAGTATTTT
NA	NA	TRBJ1-2	TRBV10-3	CATYGGSGYTF	TGTGCCACCTATGGGGGCTCCGGCTACACCTTC
NA	NA	TRBJ1-4	TRBV2	CASSTEFNEKLFF	TGTGCCAGCTCGACAGAGTTTAATGAAAAACTGTTTTTT
NA	NA	TRBJ2-5	TRBV19	CASSKVTGRTQETQYF	TGTGCCAGTAGCAAGGTGACAGGGAGGACACAAGAGACCCAGTACTTC
TRBD1	few	TRBJ1-5	TRBV30	CAWSPGTGTQPQHF	TGTGCCTGGAGCCCCGGGACAGGGACTCAGCCCCAGCATTTT
NA	NA	TRBJ1-4	TRBV6-6	CASSGRGTSEKLFF	TGTGCCAGCAGCGGAAGAGGGACATCTGAAAAACTGTTTTTT
TRBD1	NA	TRBJ2-3	TRBV6-1	CASSESAGGSTDTQYF	TGTGCCAGCAGTGAAAGCGCAGGGGGCAGTACAGATACGCAGTATTTT
NA	NA	TRBJ1-6	TRBV7-9	CASSPRQAPDSPLHF	TGTGCCAGCAGCCCAAGACAGGCCCCTGATTCACCCCTCCACTTT
NA	NA	TRBJ2-7	TRBV3-1/TRBV3-2	CASSQGADNSYEQYF	TGTGCCAGCAGCCAAGGTGCCGACAACTCCTACGAGCAGTACTTC
TRBD1	NA	TRBJ1-6	TRBV7-9	CASSLGGQANSPLHF	TGTGCCAGCAGCCTGGGGGGACAGGCAAATTCACCCCTCCACTTT
TRBD1	NA	TRBJ2-5	TRBV11-2	CASSPGGRGTQYF	TGTGCCAGCAGCCCAGGGGGCCGAGGGACCCAGTACTTC
NA	NA	TRBJ1-4	TRBV5-1	CASSPQGNRVYLNEKLFF	TGCGCCAGCAGCCCGCAGGGGAACAGGGTGTATTTGAATGAAAAACTGTTTTTT
TRBD2	NA	TRBJ2-5	TRBV5-6	CASSLVGWRGETETQYF	TGTGCCAGCAGCTTGGTCGGTTGGCGGGGGGAAACAGAGACCCAGTACTTC
NA	NA	TRBJ1-3	TRBV10-1	CASSEDGHTGNTIYF	TGCGCCAGCAGTGAAGATGGCCATACTGGAAACACCATATATTTT
TRBD1	NA	TRBJ1-1	TRBV6-7	CASRGQGANTEAFF	TGTGCCAGCAGGGGGCAGGGGGCGAACACTGAAGCTTTCTTT
NA	NA	TRBJ1-1	TRBV19	CASSPYYEAFETEAFF	TGTGCCAGTAGTCCCTACTACGAGGCCTTTGAGACTGAAGCTTTCTTT
TRBD1	NA	TRBJ1-2	TRBV27	CASRPTPGTGPDGYTF	TGTGCCAGCAGGCCCACCCCCGGGACAGGGCCCGATGGCTACACCTTC
NA	NA	TRBJ1-4	TRBV7-9	CASSPTVFATNEKLFF	TGTGCCAGCAGCCCGACAGTCTTTGCAACTAATGAAAAACTGTTTTTT
NA	NA	TRBJ1-2	TRBV6-5	CASSSQVAGGYTF	TGTGCCAGCAGTTCCCAGGTCGCGGGTGGCTACACCTTC
TRBD1	NA	TRBJ2-7	TRBV5-6	CASSLGTGGGYEQYF	TGTGCCAGCAGCTTAGGGACAGGGGGAGGCTACGAGCAGTACTTC
TRBD1	NA	TRBJ2-3	TRBV10-1	CASSVGTASTDTQYF	TGCGCCAGCAGTGTCGGGACAGCTAGCACAGATACGCAGTATTTT
TRBD2	NA	TRBJ2-4	TRBV5-6	CASSLAGTGGILAKNIQYF	TGTGCCAGCAGCTTGGCCGGGACGGGGGGGATACTAGCCAAAAACATTCAGTACTTC